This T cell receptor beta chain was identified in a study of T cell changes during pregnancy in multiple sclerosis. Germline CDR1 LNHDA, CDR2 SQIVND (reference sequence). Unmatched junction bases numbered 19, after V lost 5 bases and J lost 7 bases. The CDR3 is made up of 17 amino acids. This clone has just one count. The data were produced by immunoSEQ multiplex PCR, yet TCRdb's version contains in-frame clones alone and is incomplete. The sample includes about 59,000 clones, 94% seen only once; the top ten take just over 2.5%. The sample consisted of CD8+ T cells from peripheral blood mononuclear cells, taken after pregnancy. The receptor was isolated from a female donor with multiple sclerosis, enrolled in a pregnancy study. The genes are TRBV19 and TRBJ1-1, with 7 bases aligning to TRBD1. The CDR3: CASSFGTDPTVWVEAFF. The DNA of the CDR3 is TGTGCCAGTAGTTTCGGGACAGATCCCACTGTCTGGGTTGAAGCTTTCTTT. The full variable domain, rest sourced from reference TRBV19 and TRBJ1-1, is DGGITQSPKYLFRKEGQNVTLSCEQNLNHDAMYWYRQDPGQGLRLIYYSQIVNDFQKGDIAEGYSVSREKKESFPLTVTSAQKNPTAFYLCASSFGTDPTVWVEAFFGQGTRLTVV.